These T cell receptor beta chains were read from a single sample in a study of blood T cell repertoires in COVID-19. Method: immunoSEQ multiplex PCR; TCRdb's copy keeps in-frame clones and lacks some. The sample has 90,000 to 120,000 clones, roughly 80% seen once. The source material was peripheral blood. The receptors originated from a human donor in a cohort sampled during active COVID-19. Each CDR3 is given without its conserved first and last residue. Each record gives: CDR3 protein, V gene, J gene.

CDR3aa: ASSRQEGLAGDTQY; v_gene: TRBV19; j_gene: TRBJ2-3
CDR3aa: ASSFPGNQPQH; v_gene: TRBV12-3/TRBV12-4; j_gene: TRBJ1-5
CDR3aa: ASSQLTSSTGELF; v_gene: TRBV14; j_gene: TRBJ2-2
CDR3aa: ASSQDGTPSYEQY; v_gene: TRBV3-1/TRBV3-2; j_gene: TRBJ2-7
CDR3aa: ASSPSWAQSEKLF; v_gene: TRBV18; j_gene: TRBJ1-4
CDR3aa: ASSPTGQGNEKLF; v_gene: TRBV18; j_gene: TRBJ1-4
CDR3aa: ATKEGQGNTGELF; v_gene: TRBV24-1; j_gene: TRBJ2-2
CDR3aa: ASSFLGTYYNEQF; v_gene: TRBV28; j_gene: TRBJ2-1
CDR3aa: ASSSYSVTGSDIQY; v_gene: TRBV6-5; j_gene: TRBJ2-4
CDR3aa: AWNSYVANSYNEQF; v_gene: TRBV30; j_gene: TRBJ2-1
CDR3aa: ASSLVGGNTEAF; v_gene: TRBV7-8; j_gene: TRBJ1-1
CDR3aa: ASSLGQSYEQY; v_gene: TRBV27; j_gene: TRBJ2-7
CDR3aa: SVLTGEVQPQH; v_gene: TRBV29-1; j_gene: TRBJ1-5
CDR3aa: ASSVSGRKDTQY; v_gene: TRBV4-3; j_gene: TRBJ2-3
CDR3aa: ASSPGQGAMDTEAF; v_gene: TRBV5-1; j_gene: TRBJ1-1
CDR3aa: ASSPGWENTEAF; v_gene: TRBV3-1/TRBV3-2; j_gene: TRBJ1-1
CDR3aa: ASSPGVTVYEQY; v_gene: TRBV3-1/TRBV3-2; j_gene: TRBJ2-7
CDR3aa: ASSVRQGGYNEQF; v_gene: TRBV11-3; j_gene: TRBJ2-1
CDR3aa: ASSLYGEGGNQPQH; v_gene: TRBV27; j_gene: TRBJ1-5
CDR3aa: ASSVLGEGSTEAF; v_gene: TRBV9; j_gene: TRBJ1-1
CDR3aa: ASSLPTGSNEQF; v_gene: TRBV3-1/TRBV3-2; j_gene: TRBJ2-1
CDR3aa: ASSQGQGRTGANVLT; v_gene: TRBV3-1/TRBV3-2; j_gene: TRBJ2-6
CDR3aa: ASSISVANEKLF; v_gene: TRBV19; j_gene: TRBJ1-4
CDR3aa: ASSMELGQGNTGELF; v_gene: TRBV19; j_gene: TRBJ2-2
CDR3aa: ASSLIAGGTYEQY; v_gene: TRBV28; j_gene: TRBJ2-7
CDR3aa: ASSEPPRTGDSYNEQF; v_gene: TRBV10-1; j_gene: TRBJ2-1
CDR3aa: ASSWDSQKQY; v_gene: TRBV7-2; j_gene: TRBJ2-7
CDR3aa: ASSLEQGTAGNEQF; v_gene: TRBV7-8; j_gene: TRBJ2-1
CDR3aa: ASSRAAGSYEQY; v_gene: TRBV19; j_gene: TRBJ2-7
CDR3aa: ASSLELVAKNIQY; v_gene: TRBV7-2; j_gene: TRBJ2-4
CDR3aa: ASRPTGISGNTIY; v_gene: TRBV3-1/TRBV3-2; j_gene: TRBJ1-3
CDR3aa: ASRDNTDTQY; v_gene: TRBV2; j_gene: TRBJ2-3
CDR3aa: ASSLQGAGTGELF; v_gene: TRBV7-6; j_gene: TRBJ2-2
CDR3aa: ASTSSRTNYGYT; v_gene: TRBV5-4; j_gene: TRBJ1-2
CDR3aa: ASSGGTSDSYEQY; v_gene: TRBV5-1; j_gene: TRBJ2-7
CDR3aa: ASREGGPAETQY; v_gene: TRBV6-5; j_gene: TRBJ2-5
CDR3aa: ASSLERAHYEQY; v_gene: TRBV7-2; j_gene: TRBJ2-7
CDR3aa: ASSGGTGGLETQY; v_gene: TRBV6-5; j_gene: TRBJ2-5
CDR3aa: ASTKRQGLDYEQY; v_gene: TRBV19; j_gene: TRBJ2-7
CDR3aa: ASSTADRIPTYEQY; v_gene: TRBV28; j_gene: TRBJ2-7
CDR3aa: ASSQVDSGVWG; v_gene: TRBV3-1/TRBV3-2; j_gene: TRBJ1-1
CDR3aa: ASRPPGLLNTEAF; v_gene: TRBV7-2; j_gene: TRBJ1-1
CDR3aa: ASRQGSMNTEAF; v_gene: TRBV27; j_gene: TRBJ1-1
CDR3aa: ASSEYGTVSYEQY; v_gene: TRBV6-1; j_gene: TRBJ2-7
CDR3aa: ASSTGTGREKLF; v_gene: TRBV18; j_gene: TRBJ1-4
CDR3aa: ASSSRGRTSRF; v_gene: TRBV12-3/TRBV12-4; j_gene: TRBJ2-1